Listed below are T cell receptor beta chains from one sample, sequenced in a study of blood T cell repertoires in COVID-19. The data were produced by immunoSEQ multiplex PCR, yet TCRdb's version contains in-frame clones alone and is incomplete. The table lists 130,000 to 150,000 clones, 88% of them singletons. The specimen was PBMCs or T cells enriched from blood (not recorded which). These receptors all stem from a woman aged 30 to 39 with acute COVID-19. Both conserved end residues are part of each CDR3. The D gene is left open where the match is weak. Clone size is stated in some rows and not others, as once, few, many or a class when expanded.

CDR3nt	CDR3aa	abundance	j_gene	d_gene	v_gene
TGTGCCAGCAGCTTATGGGCCGGGACAGGGGTCACAGATACGCAGTATTTT	CASSLWAGTGVTDTQYF	NA	TRBJ2-3	TRBD1	TRBV11-2
TGTGCCTGGTCCGGACAGGCCTCAGGCTACACCTTC	CAWSGQASGYTF	NA	TRBJ1-2	TRBD1	TRBV30
TGTGCCAGCAGTGCCAATAAGCGGGAGTCGGTAGATGAGCAGTTCTTC	CASSANKRESVDEQFF	NA	TRBJ2-1	TRBD2	TRBV6-4
TGTGCCAGCAGTTCCGCGTGGGACAGGGGGAGTGAAAACTATGGCTACACCTTC	CASSSAWDRGSENYGYTF	few	TRBJ1-2	TRBD1	TRBV28
TGTGCCAGCAGCTTATCCTTGGGGCGAGAGACCCAGTACTTC	CASSLSLGRETQYF	NA	TRBJ2-5	NA	TRBV11-2
TGTGCCAGCAGCCCTGAGCCGAGCGGGTACTTCAATGAGCAGTTCTTC	CASSPEPSGYFNEQFF	NA	TRBJ2-1	NA	TRBV7-3
TGTGCCAGCAGCAGTTGGAGTCAGGGGGTTTACACCGGGGAGCTGTTTTTT	CASSSWSQGVYTGELFF	NA	TRBJ2-2	TRBD1	TRBV11-2
TGCGCCAGCAGCTTACTCAATGAGCAGTTCTTC	CASSLLNEQFF	NA	TRBJ2-1	NA	TRBV5-1
TGCGCCAGCAGCCTAGCCGCCGGGCATAGGTCTAATGAGGGGGAGCTGTTTTTT	CASSLAAGHRSNEGELFF	NA	TRBJ2-2	NA	TRBV10-1
TGTGCCAGCAGCCCTCGGACAGGGAACACTGAAGCTTTCTTT	CASSPRTGNTEAFF	NA	TRBJ1-1	TRBD1	TRBV13
TGCGCCAGCAGCCAAGCAGGGACAGATGAGAACACTGAAGCTTTCTTT	CASSQAGTDENTEAFF	few	TRBJ1-1	TRBD1	TRBV4-3
TGTGCCATCGCGTCGGGAGAAACAGATACGCAGTATTTT	CAIASGETDTQYF	NA	TRBJ2-3	NA	TRBV10-3
TGTGCCAGCAGCCAGACAGGGTCTCCCTATGGCTACACCTTC	CASSQTGSPYGYTF	NA	TRBJ1-2	TRBD1	TRBV7-8
TGTGCCAGCAGCCTGGGGACTAGGACCTACGAGCAGTACTTC	CASSLGTRTYEQYF	NA	TRBJ2-7	TRBD2	TRBV5-5
TGTGCCAGCAGTTACGCGGGTCCTGAAGCTTTCTTT	CASSYAGPEAFF	once	TRBJ1-1	NA	TRBV6-2/TRBV6-3
TGTGCCAGCAGTGTGGACAGGGAGGGCAATGAGCAGTTCTTC	CASSVDREGNEQFF	NA	TRBJ2-1	NA	TRBV6-4
TGCGCCAGCAGCGCCTTGGGACAGAGTAATGAAAAACTGTTTTTT	CASSALGQSNEKLFF	NA	TRBJ1-4	TRBD1	TRBV5-1
TGCAGCGTTGTTTCAGGGGCCTATGGCTACACCTTC	CSVVSGAYGYTF	NA	TRBJ1-2	NA	TRBV29-1
TGTGCCAGCAGCCTAGCCCCCAGGGAAGAGACCCAGTACTTC	CASSLAPREETQYF	NA	TRBJ2-5	NA	TRBV9
TGTGCCATATCGGACAGGGTGGGAGAAAAACTGTTTTTT	CAISDRVGEKLFF	NA	TRBJ1-4	TRBD1	TRBV19
TGTGCCAGCAACGGGGGTCACACAGATACGCAGTATTTT	CASNGGHTDTQYF	NA	TRBJ2-3	NA	TRBV25-1
TGTGCCAGCAGACTGGGACAGTGGAATCAGCCCCAGCATTTT	CASRLGQWNQPQHF	NA	TRBJ1-5	TRBD1	TRBV28
TGTGCCAGCAGCCCCTACGGTAGCGGAGAGCAGTTCTTC	CASSPYGSGEQFF	NA	TRBJ2-1	NA	TRBV7-2
TGCAGTGCTAGTAGGGGAACAGATACGCAGTATTTT	CSASRGTDTQYF	NA	TRBJ2-3	NA	TRBV20-1
TGTGCCAGCAGCCAAATTGGAGGGGCAAGAAACACCATATATTTT	CASSQIGGARNTIYF	NA	TRBJ1-3	NA	TRBV14
TGTGCCAGCAGGATCCTGGCCGGCGGGACCAGCTCCTACAATGAGCAGTTCTTC	CASRILAGGTSSYNEQFF	NA	TRBJ2-1	NA	TRBV7-8
TGTGCCAGCAGGATGAGGGCCTGGGGAACAGATACGCAGTATTTT	CASRMRAWGTDTQYF	NA	TRBJ2-3	NA	TRBV28
TGTGCCAGCAGTAGGGGCACAAATCAGCCCCAGCATTTT	CASSRGTNQPQHF	NA	TRBJ1-5	NA	TRBV28
TGTGCCAGCAGCACGCGAGGTAGGACTGAAGCTTTCTTT	CASSTRGRTEAFF	once	TRBJ1-1	NA	TRBV7-9
TGTGCCAGCAGCCAAGGTCTAGCGGCTAGCACAGATACGCAGTATTTT	CASSQGLAASTDTQYF	NA	TRBJ2-3	TRBD2	TRBV14
TGTGCCAGCAGCGAAGGTAGCGGGAGGAGCTCCTACAATGAGCAGTTCTTC	CASSEGSGRSSYNEQFF	NA	TRBJ2-1	TRBD2	TRBV2
TGTGCCTTCAAGGCAGGCTCGAACACTGAAGCTTTCTTT	CAFKAGSNTEAFF	once	TRBJ1-1	NA	TRBV10-3
TGTGCCAGCAGCCCCGGGATTGGTGAGGGTTACGAGCAGTACTTC	CASSPGIGEGYEQYF	NA	TRBJ2-7	NA	TRBV7-3
TGTGCCAGCAGCTCCCATGGACTAGCGGGAAGCAATGAGCAGTTCTTC	CASSSHGLAGSNEQFF	few	TRBJ2-1	TRBD2	TRBV7-6
TGTGCCAGCAGCCAAGACGGTGGTAGCTCCTACAATGAGCAGTTCTTC	CASSQDGGSSYNEQFF	NA	TRBJ2-1	NA	TRBV14
TGCGCCAGCAGCCCAGGACTAGCGGGAGGCCACCAGTACTTC	CASSPGLAGGHQYF	NA	TRBJ2-5	TRBD2	TRBV4-1
TGTGCCAGCATTTCCCGGGTAATCACTGAAGCTTTCTTT	CASISRVITEAFF	NA	TRBJ1-1	NA	TRBV28
TGTGCCAGCAGCCTTGAGGCCCCAACAAGCTCCTACAATGAGCAGTTCTTC	CASSLEAPTSSYNEQFF	NA	TRBJ2-1	NA	TRBV3-1/TRBV3-2
TGTGCCAGCAGCGTAGGACAGACAAATTCACCCCTCCACTTT	CASSVGQTNSPLHF	NA	TRBJ1-6	NA	TRBV9
TGTGCCAGCAGCTTGGCCCCAACTCAACAAGAGACCCAGTACTTC	CASSLAPTQQETQYF	once	TRBJ2-5	NA	TRBV5-5
TGCGCCAGCACCAGGAACAGGGATATGAACACTGAAGCTTTCTTT	CASTRNRDMNTEAFF	NA	TRBJ1-1	NA	TRBV5-1
TGCGCCAGCAGCCAAGAAGTGGGAGGAGATACGCAGTATTTT	CASSQEVGGDTQYF	few	TRBJ2-3	NA	TRBV4-3